This T cell receptor (beta chain) was captured by sequencing in a study of siplizumab effects on memory and regulatory T cells. General study points: Phenotypic classification as naive or memory proved unattainable for roughly 80-96% of proliferating CD4+ or CD8+ clones. The diversity of naive T cells seemed greater than that of memory cells, and their alloresponse contribution seemed major.

In the case of this clone: Its matching antigen is unknown.

The J segment lost 4 bases and the V segment lost 1 base, leaving 0 bases of the junction unmatched. The length of the CDR3 is 14 residues. Germline V CDR1 and CDR2: LGHNT, FRNRAP. Libraries were prepared by immunoSEQ multiplex PCR; TCRdb keeps only in-frame clonotypes and omits some of them. The profile shows approximately 46,000 clones, 85% to 95% of them singletons. The sequencing input was CD8+ T cells sorted from blood. This chain uses TRBV12-5 with TRBJ1-5, with 8 nucleotides matching TRBD1. The clonotype originates from a human donor in good health. CDR3 loop: CASGLGQGNQPQHF. For the CDR3, the DNA is TGTGCTAGTGGTTTGGGACAGGGGAATCAGCCCCAGCATTTT.